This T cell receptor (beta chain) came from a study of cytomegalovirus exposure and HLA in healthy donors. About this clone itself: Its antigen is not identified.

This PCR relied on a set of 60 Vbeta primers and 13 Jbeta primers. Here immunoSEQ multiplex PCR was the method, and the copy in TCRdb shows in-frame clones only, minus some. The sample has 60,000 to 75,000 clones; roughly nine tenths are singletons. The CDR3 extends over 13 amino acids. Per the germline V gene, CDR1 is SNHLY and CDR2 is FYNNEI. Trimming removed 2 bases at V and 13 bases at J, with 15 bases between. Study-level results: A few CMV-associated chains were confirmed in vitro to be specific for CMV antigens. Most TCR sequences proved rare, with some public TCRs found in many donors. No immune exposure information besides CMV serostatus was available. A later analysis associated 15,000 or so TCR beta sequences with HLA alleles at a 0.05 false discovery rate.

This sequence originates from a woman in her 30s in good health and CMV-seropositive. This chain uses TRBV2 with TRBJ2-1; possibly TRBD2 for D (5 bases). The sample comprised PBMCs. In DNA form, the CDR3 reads TGTGCCAGCAGTGAATCCCGAGCGGTTAGCCAGTTCTTC. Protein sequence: CASSESRAVSQFF.